These 10 T cell receptor beta chains share one sample of origin, sequenced in a study of blood T cell repertoires in COVID-19. The repertoire was sequenced with immunoSEQ multiplex PCR; TCRdb's copy has only in-frame clones and lacks some. The sample lists fewer than 600,000 clones; 85% to 90% were seen once. Sequenced: PBMCs or T cells enriched from blood (not recorded which). All receptors come from a woman aged 40 to 50 who had recovered from COVID-19.

This chain links TRBV29-1 with TRBJ2-7; perhaps TRBD1 as D (6 bases). The CDR3 covers 13 residues. CDR1 and CDR2 (germline): SQVTM, ANQGSEA. V shed 6 bases and J shed 2 bases, with 14 bases lying between them. The CDR3 DNA sequence: TGCAGCGTAGAGGGGGACAATACCTACGAGCAGTACTTC. It codes for CSVEGDNTYEQYF.

Only one count was recorded for this clone. The rearrangement links TRBV5-4 to TRBJ2-7; maybe TRBD1 (5 bases). The CDR3 extends over 16 amino acids. Germline loops: CDR1 SGHNT, CDR2 YYREEE (reference sequence). With 3 bases removed from V and 0 bases from J, the gap between germline ends came to 16 bases. Here the CDR3 reads CASSSTQGSYSYEQYF. The CDR3 bases are TGTGCCAGCAGCTCTACCCAGGGATCATACTCCTACGAGCAGTACTTC.

J is TRBJ2-1 and V is TRBV5-1, with 7 bases that match TRBD2. Germline V gene sequence: CDR1 SGHRS, CDR2 YFSETQ. The CDR3 spans 13 residues. V trimming: 0 bases; J trimming: 7 bases; junction bases outside the gene matches: 1. CDR3 residues: CASSLGTRNEQFF. The DNA for the CDR3 is TGCGCCAGCAGCTTGGGGACTAGAAATGAGCAGTTCTTC.

The chain uses TRBV18 and TRBJ1-2; 7 bases fit TRBD1. This CDR3 is built from 13 residues. In germline, CDR1 is KGHSH, CDR2 LQKENI. Unmatched junction bases numbered 5, after V lost 3 bases and J lost 7 bases. This chain's CDR3 is CASSPRDSGGYTF. CDR3 DNA sequence: TGTGCCAGCTCACCCCGGGACAGCGGTGGCTACACCTTC.

The genes are TRBV7-2 and TRBJ2-1, with 10 nucleotides matching TRBD2. After removal of 5 bases from V and 0 bases from J, the junction contained 4 bases not matched to a gene. The germline V gene has CDR1 SGHTA and CDR2 FQGNSA. The CDR3 loop spans 16 amino acids. The CDR3 DNA sequence: TGTGCCAGCAGCCCCCGACTAGCGGGCTCCTACAATGAGCAGTTCTTC. Amino acid sequence: CASSPRLAGSYNEQFF.

The chain is built from TRBV18 and TRBJ1-2; possible D gene TRBD1, 5 bases. V lost 0 bases to trimming and J lost 3 bases, with 11 bases between them. This CDR3 has 15 residues. Germline V gene data show CDR1 as KGHSH and CDR2 as LQKENI. CDR3 sequence: CASSPPAGRDYGYTF. In nucleotides, the CDR3 is TGTGCCAGCTCACCACCGGCAGGGAGGGACTATGGCTACACCTTC.

There are a few counts of this clone. The chain combines TRBV7-2 with TRBJ2-7; 8 positions agree with TRBD1. This CDR3 has 18 residues. The V segment lost 5 bases and the J segment 2 bases; nucleotides outside the gene matches: 17. Germline V gene sequence: CDR1 SGHTA, CDR2 FQGNSA. Written as DNA, the CDR3 is TGTGCCAGCAGCCCTTTACCGGGACAGGACTTTAGGCCCTACGAGCAGTACTTC. It codes for CASSPLPGQDFRPYEQYF.

The chain recombines TRBV21-1 with TRBJ1-1; the D call of TRBD1 is as the table states it, not checked on the DNA. TRBV21-1 is described as a pseudogene. CDR3 length equals 18 residues. CDR3 protein: CASSPCWGRFLMNTEAFF. Here the CDR3 DNA reads TGTGCCAGCAGCCCTTGTTGGGGGCGGTTTCTCATGAACACTGAAGCTTTCTTT.

This rearrangement joins TRBV14 to TRBJ2-7, with D uncertain. Germline lookup yields CDR1 SGHDN and CDR2 FVKESK. The CDR3 sequence is 14 residues long. Between the trimmed V and J ends, which lost 1 base and 6 bases, there was a span of 13 bases. The CDR3 protein is CASSQASRISEQYF. The CDR3 DNA is TGTGCCAGCAGCCAAGCCTCGAGAATCTCCGAGCAGTACTTC.

The rearrangement uses TRBV19 and TRBJ1-1, with D perhaps TRBD1 (6 bases). Between the trimmed V and J ends, which lost 8 bases and 3 bases, there was a span of 13 bases. The CDR3 totals 13 residues. In germline, CDR1 is LNHDA, CDR2 SQIVND (reference sequence). The CDR3 protein is CASSVKGDTEAFF. CDR3 in DNA: TGTGCCAGTTCCGTTAAGGGGGACACTGAAGCTTTCTTT.